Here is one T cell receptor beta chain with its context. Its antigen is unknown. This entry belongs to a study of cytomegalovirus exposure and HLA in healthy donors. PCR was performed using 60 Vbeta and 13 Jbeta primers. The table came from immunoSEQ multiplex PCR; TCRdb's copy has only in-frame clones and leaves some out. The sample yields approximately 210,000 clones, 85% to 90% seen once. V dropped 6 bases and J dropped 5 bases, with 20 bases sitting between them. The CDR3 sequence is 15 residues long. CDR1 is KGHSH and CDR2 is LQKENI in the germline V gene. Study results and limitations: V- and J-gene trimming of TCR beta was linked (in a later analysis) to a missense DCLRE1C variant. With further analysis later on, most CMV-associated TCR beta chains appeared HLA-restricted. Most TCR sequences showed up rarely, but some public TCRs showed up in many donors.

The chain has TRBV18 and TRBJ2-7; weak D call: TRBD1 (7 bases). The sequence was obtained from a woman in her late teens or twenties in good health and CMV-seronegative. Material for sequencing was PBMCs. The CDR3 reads CASSGVGGGADEQYF. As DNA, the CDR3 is TGTGCCAGCTCGGGCGTTGGAGGGGGCGCGGACGAGCAGTACTTC.